This is a list of T cell receptor beta chains from one sample in a study of blood T cells in healthy people across ages. TCRdb re-called the 5' RACE reads with MiXCR, one entry per CDR3 protein. Among under 800,000 distinct CDR3 sequences listed, 21% were seen once. The sequenced material came from blood. The receptors derive from a man between 65 and 85 years old in good health. The CDR3 runs from the conserved cysteine through the conserved F or W. Each record gives: clone size, V gene, D gene, CDR3 length, J gene, CDR3 protein, CDR3 DNA. D genes are given only for firm matches. Not all rows give a size; the values are once, few, many and, for expanded clones, a class.

clone_size: few
v_call: TRBV4-1
d_call: -
cdr3_length: 15
j_call: TRBJ2-1
cdr3_aa: CASSPAGSFYNEQFF
cdr3_nt: TGCGCCAGCAGCCCTGCCGGGAGCTTCTACAATGAGCAGTTCTTC

clone_size: few
v_call: TRBV5-1
d_call: TRBD2
cdr3_length: 14
j_call: TRBJ2-1
cdr3_aa: CASSLGLATDEQFF
cdr3_nt: TGCGCCAGCAGCCTTGGACTAGCGACGGATGAGCAGTTCTTC

clone_size: many
v_call: TRBV27
d_call: TRBD1
cdr3_length: 17
j_call: TRBJ2-6
cdr3_aa: CASSSGQGLSGANVLTF
cdr3_nt: TGTGCCAGCAGTTCCGGACAGGGGCTCTCTGGGGCCAACGTCCTGACTTTC

clone_size: -
v_call: TRBV6-2/TRBV6-3
d_call: TRBD1
cdr3_length: 14
j_call: TRBJ2-2
cdr3_aa: CASRDRGSAGELFF
cdr3_nt: TGTGCCAGCAGGGACAGGGGTTCGGCCGGGGAGCTGTTTTTT

clone_size: -
v_call: TRBV10-3
d_call: -
cdr3_length: 11
j_call: TRBJ1-1
cdr3_aa: CASSYSREAFF
cdr3_nt: TGTGCCAGCAGTTACTCGAGAGAAGCTTTCTTT

clone_size: -
v_call: TRBV5-8
d_call: TRBD2
cdr3_length: 16
j_call: TRBJ2-5
cdr3_aa: CASSLGLAVYQETQYF
cdr3_nt: TGTGCCAGCAGCTTGGGACTAGCGGTGTACCAAGAGACCCAGTACTTC

clone_size: -
v_call: TRBV15
d_call: -
cdr3_length: 14
j_call: TRBJ2-7
cdr3_aa: CATSRERGTYEQYF
cdr3_nt: TGTGCCACCAGCAGAGAGCGCGGGACATACGAGCAGTACTTC

clone_size: many
v_call: TRBV12-3/TRBV12-4
d_call: -
cdr3_length: 14
j_call: TRBJ2-5
cdr3_aa: CATPLGPYQETQYF
cdr3_nt: TGTGCCACCCCACTCGGTCCGTACCAAGAGACCCAGTACTTC

clone_size: few
v_call: TRBV28
d_call: -
cdr3_length: 12
j_call: TRBJ2-3
cdr3_aa: CASSSEFDTQYF
cdr3_nt: TGTGCCAGCAGTTCCGAGTTTGATACGCAGTATTTT

clone_size: many
v_call: TRBV25-1
d_call: -
cdr3_length: 14
j_call: TRBJ2-5
cdr3_aa: CASSVPQGSGTQYF
cdr3_nt: TGTGCCAGCAGTGTCCCTCAAGGCAGTGGGACCCAGTACTTC

clone_size: -
v_call: TRBV7-2
d_call: -
cdr3_length: 16
j_call: TRBJ2-3
cdr3_aa: CASSPQVKASTDTQYF
cdr3_nt: TGTGCCAGCAGCCCACAGGTTAAGGCTAGCACAGATACGCAGTATTTT

clone_size: -
v_call: TRBV10-3
d_call: -
cdr3_length: 11
j_call: TRBJ2-5
cdr3_aa: CAISEDQTQYF
cdr3_nt: TGTGCCATCAGTGAGGACCAGACCCAGTACTTC

clone_size: many
v_call: TRBV10-3
d_call: -
cdr3_length: 12
j_call: TRBJ2-5
cdr3_aa: CAIRGVHETQYF
cdr3_nt: TGTGCCATCAGAGGGGTGCATGAGACCCAGTACTTC

clone_size: -
v_call: TRBV20-1
d_call: -
cdr3_length: 17
j_call: TRBJ2-7
cdr3_aa: CSAVSGTARGRAYEQYF
cdr3_nt: TGCAGTGCTGTCTCCGGGACTGCTCGGGGTCGCGCTTACGAGCAGTACTTC

clone_size: many
v_call: TRBV18
d_call: -
cdr3_length: 14
j_call: TRBJ1-4
cdr3_aa: CASSPGTGNEKLFF
cdr3_nt: TGTGCCAGCAGCCCAGGGACTGGGAATGAAAAACTGTTTTTT

clone_size: -
v_call: TRBV28
d_call: -
cdr3_length: 13
j_call: TRBJ2-7
cdr3_aa: CASALGGAYEQYF
cdr3_nt: TGTGCCTCGGCCTTAGGGGGAGCCTACGAGCAGTACTTC

clone_size: many
v_call: TRBV29-1
d_call: -
cdr3_length: 13
j_call: TRBJ2-7
cdr3_aa: CSVGQRVSYEQYF
cdr3_nt: TGCAGCGTTGGGCAGCGGGTATCCTACGAGCAGTACTTC

clone_size: -
v_call: TRBV9
d_call: -
cdr3_length: 17
j_call: TRBJ1-1
cdr3_aa: CASSVASSGVGNTEAFF
cdr3_nt: TGTGCCAGCAGCGTAGCCTCATCGGGGGTCGGGAACACTGAAGCTTTCTTT

clone_size: few
v_call: TRBV3-1
d_call: -
cdr3_length: 14
j_call: TRBJ2-1
cdr3_aa: CASTSSRRFNKQFF
cdr3_nt: TGTGCCAGCACCTCCAGCCGGCGGTTCAATAAGCAGTTCTTC

clone_size: few
v_call: TRBV27
d_call: TRBD1
cdr3_length: 16
j_call: TRBJ1-5
cdr3_aa: CASSPGTGGDNQPQHF
cdr3_nt: TGTGCCAGCAGCCCCGGGACAGGGGGAGACAATCAGCCCCAGCATTTT

clone_size: many
v_call: TRBV2
d_call: -
cdr3_length: 11
j_call: TRBJ1-4
cdr3_aa: CASSDFEKLFF
cdr3_nt: TGTGCCAGCAGTGATTTCGAAAAACTGTTTTTT

clone_size: few
v_call: TRBV28
d_call: TRBD2
cdr3_length: 15
j_call: TRBJ2-1
cdr3_aa: CASSPRTSGVNEQFF
cdr3_nt: TGTGCCAGCAGTCCGAGGACTAGCGGGGTAAACGAGCAGTTCTTC

clone_size: -
v_call: TRBV28
d_call: TRBD1
cdr3_length: 14
j_call: TRBJ2-7
cdr3_aa: CASSLGQEIYEQYF
cdr3_nt: TGTGCCAGCAGCCTGGGACAGGAGATCTACGAGCAGTACTTC

clone_size: many
v_call: TRBV5-1
d_call: -
cdr3_length: 14
j_call: TRBJ2-4
cdr3_aa: CASSAREAKNIQYF
cdr3_nt: TGCGCCAGCAGCGCCAGGGAAGCCAAAAACATTCAGTACTTC

clone_size: -
v_call: TRBV5-4
d_call: -
cdr3_length: 14
j_call: TRBJ1-1
cdr3_aa: CASSFREGRTEAFF
cdr3_nt: TGTGCCAGCAGCTTCAGGGAGGGAAGAACTGAAGCTTTCTTT

clone_size: few
v_call: TRBV2
d_call: TRBD1
cdr3_length: 13
j_call: TRBJ1-5
cdr3_aa: CASSAAGGQPQHF
cdr3_nt: TGTGCCAGCAGTGCAGCAGGGGGTCAGCCCCAGCATTTT

clone_size: -
v_call: TRBV28
d_call: TRBD1
cdr3_length: 17
j_call: TRBJ1-5
cdr3_aa: CASSLDRTGTLDQPQHF
cdr3_nt: TGTGCCAGCAGCCTAGACAGGACAGGGACTTTGGATCAGCCCCAGCATTTT

clone_size: -
v_call: TRBV21-1
d_call: -
cdr3_length: 15
j_call: TRBJ2-5
cdr3_aa: CASSKDAASQETQYF
cdr3_nt: TGTGCCAGCAGCAAAGATGCGGCATCACAAGAGACCCAGTACTTC

clone_size: -
v_call: TRBV20-1
d_call: -
cdr3_length: 15
j_call: TRBJ2-5
cdr3_aa: CSASPGVAKQETQYF
cdr3_nt: TGCAGTGCTAGCCCAGGAGTAGCGAAACAAGAGACCCAGTACTTC

clone_size: -
v_call: TRBV5-6
d_call: -
cdr3_length: 15
j_call: TRBJ2-1
cdr3_aa: CASSLDTNSYNEQFF
cdr3_nt: TGTGCCAGCAGCTTGGACACCAACTCCTACAATGAGCAGTTCTTC

clone_size: many
v_call: TRBV3-1
d_call: TRBD1
cdr3_length: 14
j_call: TRBJ1-1
cdr3_aa: CASSRDRVNTEAFF
cdr3_nt: TGTGCCAGCAGCCGGGACAGAGTGAACACTGAAGCTTTCTTT

clone_size: -
v_call: TRBV20-1
d_call: TRBD1
cdr3_length: 15
j_call: TRBJ1-6
cdr3_aa: CSAPAGGSYNSPLHF
cdr3_nt: TGCAGTGCTCCCGCAGGGGGCTCCTATAATTCACCCCTCCACTTT

clone_size: -
v_call: TRBV29-1
d_call: -
cdr3_length: 14
j_call: TRBJ2-7
cdr3_aa: CSVAGHDRMYEQYF
cdr3_nt: TGCAGCGTTGCGGGACACGATCGAATGTACGAGCAGTACTTC

clone_size: -
v_call: TRBV12-3/TRBV12-4
d_call: -
cdr3_length: 14
j_call: TRBJ1-6
cdr3_aa: CASSPPGRNSPLHF
cdr3_nt: TGTGCCAGCAGCCCACCCGGTCGGAATTCACCCCTCCACTTT

clone_size: -
v_call: TRBV12-3/TRBV12-4
d_call: -
cdr3_length: 14
j_call: TRBJ2-5
cdr3_aa: CASAPGIREETQYF
cdr3_nt: TGTGCCAGCGCCCCGGGGATAAGAGAAGAGACCCAGTACTTC

clone_size: -
v_call: TRBV3-1
d_call: TRBD2
cdr3_length: 14
j_call: TRBJ2-5
cdr3_aa: CASSRTSVKETQYF
cdr3_nt: TGTGCCAGCAGCCGAACTAGCGTGAAAGAGACCCAGTACTTC

clone_size: -
v_call: TRBV7-2
d_call: -
cdr3_length: 15
j_call: TRBJ2-7
cdr3_aa: CASSPRQANLYEQYF
cdr3_nt: TGTGCCAGCAGCCCGAGACAGGCAAACCTCTACGAGCAGTACTTC

clone_size: few
v_call: TRBV3-1
d_call: TRBD1
cdr3_length: 14
j_call: TRBJ1-2
cdr3_aa: CASSLTGTFYGYTF
cdr3_nt: TGTGCCAGCAGCCTGACAGGGACCTTCTATGGCTACACCTTC

clone_size: -
v_call: TRBV6-1
d_call: -
cdr3_length: 14
j_call: TRBJ2-6
cdr3_aa: CASSEVGGANVLTF
cdr3_nt: TGTGCCAGCAGTGAAGTCGGTGGGGCCAACGTCCTGACTTTC

clone_size: many
v_call: TRBV28
d_call: TRBD2
cdr3_length: 13
j_call: TRBJ2-7
cdr3_aa: CATHSGGSYEQYF
cdr3_nt: TGTGCCACCCACAGCGGGGGCTCCTACGAGCAGTACTTC

clone_size: -
v_call: TRBV20-1
d_call: -
cdr3_length: 13
j_call: TRBJ2-5
cdr3_aa: CSARGRRQETQYF
cdr3_nt: TGCAGTGCTAGAGGCAGAAGGCAAGAGACCCAGTACTTC

clone_size: -
v_call: TRBV14
d_call: TRBD1
cdr3_length: 16
j_call: TRBJ2-3
cdr3_aa: CASSHLTGVWTDTQYF
cdr3_nt: TGTGCCAGCAGCCACCTGACAGGGGTTTGGACAGATACGCAGTATTTT

clone_size: few
v_call: TRBV9
d_call: -
cdr3_length: 14
j_call: TRBJ1-2
cdr3_aa: CASSVGIANYGYTF
cdr3_nt: TGTGCCAGCAGCGTAGGAATCGCTAACTATGGCTACACCTTC

clone_size: -
v_call: TRBV2
d_call: -
cdr3_length: 14
j_call: TRBJ2-5
cdr3_aa: CASSVLRAQETQYF
cdr3_nt: TGTGCCAGCAGTGTTTTGAGGGCGCAAGAGACCCAGTACTTC

clone_size: few
v_call: TRBV29-1
d_call: -
cdr3_length: 14
j_call: TRBJ2-3
cdr3_aa: CSVERGVGTDTQYF
cdr3_nt: TGCAGCGTTGAAAGGGGAGTGGGGACAGATACGCAGTATTTT

clone_size: -
v_call: TRBV9
d_call: TRBD2
cdr3_length: 17
j_call: TRBJ2-7
cdr3_aa: CASSPSPRTSGMYEQYF
cdr3_nt: TGTGCCAGCAGCCCCTCCCCTCGGACTAGCGGGATGTACGAGCAGTACTTC

clone_size: -
v_call: TRBV5-1
d_call: -
cdr3_length: 17
j_call: TRBJ2-6
cdr3_aa: CASSLDGRGAGANVLTF
cdr3_nt: TGCGCCAGCAGCTTGGATGGTAGGGGGGCCGGGGCCAACGTCCTGACTTTC

clone_size: few
v_call: TRBV11-2
d_call: -
cdr3_length: 16
j_call: TRBJ2-1
cdr3_aa: CASSLPHGISYNEQFF
cdr3_nt: TGTGCCAGCAGCTTACCCCACGGCATCTCCTACAATGAGCAGTTCTTC

clone_size: few
v_call: TRBV5-1
d_call: TRBD1
cdr3_length: 14
j_call: TRBJ1-1
cdr3_aa: CASSFGQENTEAFF
cdr3_nt: TGCGCCAGCAGCTTCGGACAGGAGAACACTGAAGCTTTCTTT

clone_size: few
v_call: TRBV7-9
d_call: TRBD1
cdr3_length: 14
j_call: TRBJ2-5
cdr3_aa: CASSPGTVEETQYF
cdr3_nt: TGTGCCAGCAGCCCGGGGACAGTAGAAGAGACCCAGTACTTC

clone_size: few
v_call: TRBV5-1
d_call: TRBD1
cdr3_length: 16
j_call: TRBJ2-7
cdr3_aa: CASSLDIGQGVYEQYF
cdr3_nt: TGCGCCAGCAGCTTGGACATTGGACAGGGAGTCTACGAGCAGTACTTC

clone_size: -
v_call: TRBV7-8
d_call: -
cdr3_length: 14
j_call: TRBJ2-7
cdr3_aa: CASSTRVTTYEQYF
cdr3_nt: TGTGCCAGCAGCACCCGGGTCACAACCTACGAGCAGTACTTC

clone_size: many
v_call: TRBV29-1
d_call: -
cdr3_length: 12
j_call: TRBJ2-3
cdr3_aa: CSVNDGTDTQYF
cdr3_nt: TGCAGCGTTAATGACGGTACAGATACGCAGTATTTT

clone_size: few
v_call: TRBV19
d_call: -
cdr3_length: 14
j_call: TRBJ1-4
cdr3_aa: CASKDGATNEKLFF
cdr3_nt: TGTGCCAGCAAAGACGGCGCAACCAATGAAAAACTGTTTTTT

clone_size: -
v_call: TRBV12-3/TRBV12-4
d_call: -
cdr3_length: 15
j_call: TRBJ1-2
cdr3_aa: CASSQIPGGKWGYTF
cdr3_nt: TGTGCCAGCAGTCAGATACCGGGGGGAAAATGGGGCTACACCTTC

clone_size: -
v_call: TRBV20-1
d_call: -
cdr3_length: 13
j_call: TRBJ2-5
cdr3_aa: CSANPGGLKTQYF
cdr3_nt: TGCAGTGCCAACCCTGGGGGCCTGAAGACCCAGTACTTC

clone_size: -
v_call: TRBV7-2
d_call: -
cdr3_length: 11
j_call: TRBJ2-1
cdr3_aa: CASSNTGEQFF
cdr3_nt: TGTGCCAGCAGCAACACGGGTGAGCAGTTCTTC

clone_size: -
v_call: TRBV27
d_call: -
cdr3_length: 12
j_call: TRBJ1-1
cdr3_aa: CANLTGGALAFF
cdr3_nt: TGTGCCAACTTAACCGGCGGGGCCCTGGCTTTCTTT

clone_size: -
v_call: TRBV12-3/TRBV12-4
d_call: -
cdr3_length: 13
j_call: TRBJ2-1
cdr3_aa: CASRQGVDNEQFF
cdr3_nt: TGTGCCAGCAGGCAAGGGGTGGACAATGAGCAGTTCTTC

clone_size: -
v_call: TRBV20-1
d_call: -
cdr3_length: 14
j_call: TRBJ2-6
cdr3_aa: CSARADSGANVLTF
cdr3_nt: TGCAGTGCTAGAGCGGACTCTGGGGCCAACGTCCTGACTTTC